This is a list of T cell receptor beta chains from one sample in a study of blood T cell repertoires in COVID-19. TCRdb's copy holds only in-frame clones and misses some; the assay was immunoSEQ multiplex PCR. The sample shows some 300,000 clones, about 87% of them seen only once. The sample comprised peripheral blood. The receptor source for this set is a woman aged 50 to 60 with COVID-19, enrolled during active disease. CDR3s include the opening cysteine and the closing phenylalanine or tryptophan. D genes are given only for firm matches. Clone size is shown for a subset of rows, as once, few, many or a class of expanded clone.

v_gene: TRBV7-8
d_gene: TRBD1
abundance: .
j_gene: TRBJ2-7
CDR3aa: CASSTNRDRSYEQYF
CDR3nt: TGTGCCAGCAGCACGAACCGGGACAGGTCCTACGAGCAGTACTTC

v_gene: TRBV3-1/TRBV3-2
d_gene: .
abundance: .
j_gene: TRBJ2-7
CDR3aa: CASSQAATPLGGEQYF
CDR3nt: TGTGCCAGCAGCCAAGCCGCTACACCACTAGGGGGCGAGCAGTACTTC

v_gene: TRBV7-2
d_gene: TRBD1
abundance: few
j_gene: TRBJ1-5
CDR3aa: CASSLKGGGSNQPQHF
CDR3nt: TGTGCCAGCAGCCTGAAAGGGGGCGGAAGCAATCAGCCCCAGCATTTT

v_gene: TRBV5-1
d_gene: .
abundance: .
j_gene: TRBJ2-3
CDR3aa: CASSTTDTQYF
CDR3nt: TGCGCCAGCAGCACAACAGATACGCAGTATTTT

v_gene: TRBV5-4
d_gene: TRBD1
abundance: .
j_gene: TRBJ1-2
CDR3aa: CASSLRDRAVHGYTF
CDR3nt: TGTGCCAGCAGCCTCCGGGACAGGGCAGTCCATGGCTACACCTTC

v_gene: TRBV6-2/TRBV6-3
d_gene: .
abundance: few
j_gene: TRBJ1-2
CDR3aa: CASSYERQFVGYTF
CDR3nt: TGTGCCAGCAGTTACGAGAGGCAGTTCGTTGGCTACACCTTC

v_gene: TRBV6-2/TRBV6-3
d_gene: .
abundance: many
j_gene: TRBJ2-5
CDR3aa: CASSFERREWETQYF
CDR3nt: TGTGCCAGCAGTTTCGAACGGAGGGAGTGGGAGACCCAGTACTTC

v_gene: TRBV11-3
d_gene: TRBD1
abundance: .
j_gene: TRBJ2-5
CDR3aa: CASSLGTDPQETQYF
CDR3nt: TGTGCCAGCAGCTTGGGGACAGACCCGCAAGAGACCCAGTACTTC

v_gene: TRBV6-5
d_gene: .
abundance: .
j_gene: TRBJ1-4
CDR3aa: CASSYSGGTNEKLFF
CDR3nt: TGTGCCAGCAGTTACTCGGGGGGAACTAATGAAAAACTGTTTTTT

v_gene: TRBV6-5
d_gene: .
abundance: .
j_gene: TRBJ1-1
CDR3aa: CASRQGSQNTEAFF
CDR3nt: TGTGCCAGCAGGCAGGGGTCTCAGAACACTGAAGCTTTCTTT

v_gene: TRBV6-5
d_gene: .
abundance: .
j_gene: TRBJ1-2
CDR3aa: CASSYERGYGYTF
CDR3nt: TGTGCCAGCAGTTACGAACGGGGGTATGGCTACACCTTC

v_gene: TRBV9
d_gene: .
abundance: .
j_gene: TRBJ1-1
CDR3aa: CASSDETGVAEAFF
CDR3nt: TGTGCCAGCAGCGATGAGACAGGCGTCGCTGAAGCTTTCTTT

v_gene: TRBV3-1/TRBV3-2
d_gene: .
abundance: .
j_gene: TRBJ2-7
CDR3aa: CASSHTGTRLYEQYF
CDR3nt: TGTGCCAGCAGCCACACCGGGACAAGGCTCTACGAGCAGTACTTC

v_gene: TRBV6-5
d_gene: .
abundance: .
j_gene: TRBJ1-1
CDR3aa: CASRRQLMNTEAFF
CDR3nt: TGTGCCAGCAGGCGACAGCTAATGAACACTGAAGCTTTCTTT

v_gene: TRBV24-1
d_gene: TRBD1
abundance: .
j_gene: TRBJ2-5
CDR3aa: CATSDLRQGAREETQYF
CDR3nt: TGTGCCACCAGTGATTTGAGACAGGGGGCACGTGAAGAGACCCAGTACTTC

v_gene: TRBV29-1
d_gene: TRBD1
abundance: .
j_gene: TRBJ1-2
CDR3aa: CSVEDRAGGILRNGYTF
CDR3nt: TGCAGCGTTGAAGATCGGGCAGGGGGCATTTTAAGGAATGGCTACACCTTC

v_gene: TRBV12-3/TRBV12-4
d_gene: .
abundance: .
j_gene: TRBJ2-1
CDR3aa: CASSLRAPKFF
CDR3nt: TGTGCCAGCAGTTTGCGGGCCCCGAAGTTCTTC

v_gene: TRBV5-1
d_gene: TRBD1
abundance: .
j_gene: TRBJ2-4
CDR3aa: CASQLGRTGGIDIQYF
CDR3nt: TGCGCCAGTCAGCTTGGCCGGACAGGGGGGATAGACATTCAGTACTTC

v_gene: TRBV29-1
d_gene: .
abundance: .
j_gene: TRBJ1-1
CDR3aa: CSVEFGRNTEAFF
CDR3nt: TGCAGCGTTGAATTCGGGAGGAACACTGAAGCTTTCTTT

v_gene: TRBV27
d_gene: .
abundance: .
j_gene: TRBJ2-1
CDR3aa: CASTLNNEQFF
CDR3nt: TGTGCCAGCACCCTTAACAATGAGCAGTTCTTC

v_gene: TRBV28
d_gene: .
abundance: .
j_gene: TRBJ1-3
CDR3aa: CGSRPGGVVVGNTIYF
CDR3nt: TGTGGGAGCCGGCCGGGTGGAGTGGTCGTCGGAAACACCATATATTTT

v_gene: TRBV24-1
d_gene: TRBD1
abundance: once
j_gene: TRBJ2-5
CDR3aa: CATTHVGTGIEETQYF
CDR3nt: TGTGCCACCACCCACGTTGGGACAGGCATAGAAGAGACCCAGTACTTC

v_gene: TRBV19
d_gene: .
abundance: .
j_gene: TRBJ2-3
CDR3aa: CASSVSVADTQYF
CDR3nt: TGTGCCAGTAGCGTTAGTGTCGCAGATACGCAGTATTTT

v_gene: TRBV6-6
d_gene: .
abundance: .
j_gene: TRBJ2-5
CDR3aa: CASSTRVGETQYF
CDR3nt: TGTGCCAGCAGCACGCGGGTGGGGGAGACCCAGTACTTC

v_gene: TRBV24-1
d_gene: .
abundance: .
j_gene: TRBJ2-7
CDR3aa: CATSGGQKGDYEQYF
CDR3nt: TGTGCCACCAGTGGGGGACAAAAGGGAGACTACGAGCAGTACTTC

v_gene: TRBV6-2/TRBV6-3
d_gene: TRBD2
abundance: .
j_gene: TRBJ2-7
CDR3aa: CASSLTSGPYEQYF
CDR3nt: TGTGCCAGCAGTCTGACTAGCGGACCCTACGAGCAGTACTTC

v_gene: TRBV30
d_gene: TRBD1
abundance: .
j_gene: TRBJ1-2
CDR3aa: CAWSKTGGYGYTF
CDR3nt: TGTGCCTGGAGTAAGACAGGGGGGTATGGCTACACCTTC

v_gene: TRBV5-1
d_gene: .
abundance: .
j_gene: TRBJ2-2
CDR3aa: CASSSLQGGGELFF
CDR3nt: TGCGCCAGCAGCTCACTCCAGGGGGGCGGGGAGCTGTTTTTT

v_gene: TRBV5-6
d_gene: .
abundance: once
j_gene: TRBJ1-2
CDR3aa: CASSLALRGYTF
CDR3nt: TGTGCCAGCAGCTTGGCCCTCCGGGGCTACACCTTC

v_gene: TRBV9
d_gene: .
abundance: .
j_gene: TRBJ2-1
CDR3aa: CASSVGSGGPPNNEQFF
CDR3nt: TGTGCCAGCAGCGTAGGCTCCGGTGGGCCCCCCAACAATGAGCAGTTCTTC

v_gene: TRBV5-1
d_gene: TRBD1
abundance: .
j_gene: TRBJ2-3
CDR3aa: CASSLDGTGPDTQYF
CDR3nt: TGCGCCAGCAGCTTGGACGGGACAGGGCCAGATACGCAGTATTTT

v_gene: TRBV6-6
d_gene: TRBD1
abundance: .
j_gene: TRBJ1-6
CDR3aa: CASSSDRQFSPLHF
CDR3nt: TGTGCCAGCAGTTCGGACAGGCAGTTTTCACCCCTCCACTTT

v_gene: TRBV4-1
d_gene: TRBD2
abundance: once
j_gene: TRBJ2-1
CDR3aa: CASSEREGRYNEQFF
CDR3nt: TGCGCCAGCAGTGAACGGGAGGGCCGCTACAATGAGCAGTTCTTC

v_gene: TRBV25-1
d_gene: TRBD2
abundance: .
j_gene: TRBJ2-7
CDR3aa: CASRTSGSSYEQYF
CDR3nt: TGTGCCAGTAGGACTAGCGGTTCCTCCTACGAGCAGTACTTC

v_gene: TRBV5-5
d_gene: .
abundance: .
j_gene: TRBJ2-7
CDR3aa: CASYGVTYEQYF
CDR3nt: TGTGCCTCGTACGGGGTAACCTACGAGCAGTACTTC

v_gene: TRBV3-1/TRBV3-2
d_gene: .
abundance: .
j_gene: TRBJ2-6
CDR3aa: CASTESSGANVLTF
CDR3nt: TGTGCCAGCACCGAGAGCTCTGGGGCCAACGTCCTGACTTTC

v_gene: TRBV7-2
d_gene: .
abundance: once
j_gene: TRBJ2-1
CDR3aa: CASSRQRNEQFF
CDR3nt: TGTGCCAGCAGCCGTCAGCGGAATGAGCAGTTCTTC

v_gene: TRBV5-4
d_gene: TRBD2
abundance: .
j_gene: TRBJ2-2
CDR3aa: CASSLGLAGSWGTGELFF
CDR3nt: TGTGCCAGCAGCCTGGGACTAGCGGGATCCTGGGGAACCGGGGAGCTGTTTTTT

v_gene: TRBV6-5
d_gene: TRBD2
abundance: .
j_gene: TRBJ2-7
CDR3aa: CASRNLGLAGCDF
CDR3nt: TGTGCCAGCAGAAACCTAGGACTAGCGGGATGTGACTTC

v_gene: TRBV5-8
d_gene: TRBD1
abundance: .
j_gene: TRBJ1-2
CDR3aa: CASRGGQGPINYGYTF
CDR3nt: TGTGCCAGCCGAGGGGGACAGGGGCCAATTAACTATGGCTACACCTTC

v_gene: TRBV19
d_gene: TRBD1
abundance: .
j_gene: TRBJ1-1
CDR3aa: CASKAGTAFTEAFF
CDR3nt: TGTGCCAGTAAAGCCGGGACAGCATTCACTGAAGCTTTCTTT

v_gene: TRBV27
d_gene: .
abundance: .
j_gene: TRBJ1-2
CDR3aa: CASSFETPYGYTF
CDR3nt: TGTGCCAGCAGTTTTGAGACACCCTATGGCTACACCTTC

v_gene: TRBV6-5
d_gene: TRBD1
abundance: .
j_gene: TRBJ1-1
CDR3aa: CASRPGTAITEAFF
CDR3nt: TGTGCCAGCAGACCCGGGACAGCGATCACTGAAGCTTTCTTT

v_gene: TRBV11-2
d_gene: .
abundance: once
j_gene: TRBJ2-2
CDR3aa: CASSLGTLARSTGELFF
CDR3nt: TGTGCCAGCAGCTTAGGTACTCTAGCGCGGAGCACCGGGGAGCTGTTTTTT

v_gene: TRBV7-9
d_gene: TRBD1
abundance: .
j_gene: TRBJ1-5
CDR3aa: CASSLAGTGGALSNQPQHF
CDR3nt: TGTGCCAGCAGCTTAGCAGGGACAGGGGGCGCGTTGAGCAATCAGCCCCAGCATTTT

v_gene: TRBV28
d_gene: .
abundance: .
j_gene: TRBJ1-1
CDR3aa: CASSLSQGRHTEAFF
CDR3nt: TGTGCCAGCAGTTTATCCCAGGGAAGGCACACTGAAGCTTTCTTT

v_gene: TRBV6-2/TRBV6-3
d_gene: TRBD2
abundance: .
j_gene: TRBJ2-3
CDR3aa: CASSGTSYGTDTQYF
CDR3nt: TGTGCCAGCAGTGGGACTAGTTACGGCACAGATACGCAGTATTTT

v_gene: TRBV5-6
d_gene: .
abundance: once
j_gene: TRBJ2-5
CDR3aa: CASSLYGGETQYF
CDR3nt: TGTGCCAGCAGCTTGTACGGAGGAGAGACCCAGTACTTC

v_gene: TRBV6-2/TRBV6-3
d_gene: TRBD1
abundance: .
j_gene: TRBJ2-7
CDR3aa: CASSYRQGIYGEQYF
CDR3nt: TGTGCCAGCAGTTACCGACAGGGAATATACGGCGAGCAGTACTTC

v_gene: TRBV20-1
d_gene: TRBD2
abundance: .
j_gene: TRBJ2-7
CDR3aa: CSASGGPSGLSYEQYF
CDR3nt: TGCAGTGCTAGTGGAGGGCCTAGCGGGCTTTCCTACGAGCAGTACTTC

v_gene: TRBV12-5
d_gene: TRBD2
abundance: .
j_gene: TRBJ2-7
CDR3aa: CASGLVRYSKCLREADTSYEQYF
CDR3nt: TGTGCTAGTGGTTTGGTACGGTACTCCAAGTGTTTGCGGGAGGCCGATACCAGCTACGAGCAGTACTTC

v_gene: TRBV6-5
d_gene: TRBD1
abundance: .
j_gene: TRBJ2-3
CDR3aa: CASSYLGQPSTDTQYF
CDR3nt: TGTGCCAGCAGTTACTTGGGACAGCCTAGCACAGATACGCAGTATTTT

v_gene: TRBV27
d_gene: TRBD1
abundance: .
j_gene: TRBJ2-3
CDR3aa: CASRYRGRTDTQYF
CDR3nt: TGTGCCAGCAGGTACAGGGGACGCACAGATACGCAGTATTTT

v_gene: TRBV7-7
d_gene: .
abundance: .
j_gene: TRBJ2-2
CDR3aa: CASSLVGTNTGELFF
CDR3nt: TGTGCCAGCAGCTTAGTGGGCACGAACACCGGGGAGCTGTTTTTT

v_gene: TRBV3-1/TRBV3-2
d_gene: TRBD2
abundance: .
j_gene: TRBJ2-3
CDR3aa: CASSPRSSGRAIGRTDTQYF
CDR3nt: TGTGCCAGCAGCCCACGGAGTAGCGGGAGGGCCATTGGGAGAACAGATACGCAGTATTTT

v_gene: TRBV15
d_gene: TRBD1
abundance: .
j_gene: TRBJ1-1
CDR3aa: CATSDYTGGYTEAFF
CDR3nt: TGTGCCACCAGCGACTATACAGGGGGCTACACTGAAGCTTTCTTT

v_gene: TRBV2
d_gene: TRBD2
abundance: few
j_gene: TRBJ2-7
CDR3aa: CASSESGGRLGEQYF
CDR3nt: TGTGCCAGCAGTGAATCTGGCGGGAGACTGGGCGAGCAGTACTTC

v_gene: TRBV5-1
d_gene: TRBD2
abundance: many
j_gene: TRBJ2-1
CDR3aa: CASSLALAGYEQFF
CDR3nt: TGCGCCAGCAGCCTTGCACTAGCGGGATATGAGCAGTTCTTC

v_gene: TRBV4-2
d_gene: TRBD1
abundance: .
j_gene: TRBJ2-7
CDR3aa: CASSQVPGGEYEQYF
CDR3nt: TGTGCCAGCAGCCAAGTTCCAGGGGGCGAGTACGAGCAGTACTTC

v_gene: TRBV27
d_gene: .
abundance: .
j_gene: TRBJ2-7
CDR3aa: CASSLFQGSQEQYF
CDR3nt: TGTGCCAGCAGTTTATTCCAGGGATCCCAAGAGCAGTACTTC